This T cell receptor (beta chain) was observed in a study of T-cell reconstitution after alpha-beta-depleted transplantation in children (dated by TCRdb to 2016 to 2017). About the investigation overall: T-cell immune reconstitution after TCRalphabeta/CD19-depleted allogeneic hematopoietic cell transplantation in children was quantitatively tracked in the study by means of TCR repertoire profiling. Results and caveats for the whole study, not just this receptor: Hyperexpanded clone frequencies declined over subsequent months; after one year, T-cell counts and TCRbeta diversity were mostly attributed to newly produced T cells. The apparently early alphabetaT-cell count recovery about two months after transplant was reportedly dependent on only several hundred rapidly expanded clones derived from non-depleted graft cells. In some patients, the high TCRbeta diversity seen at day 60 was put down to recipient T cells and intrathymic progenitors that had survived conditioning.

In the germline V gene, CDR1 corresponds to KGHSH and CDR2 to LQKENI. Here V drops 3 bases and J drops 7 bases, and the junction holds 7 bases not matched to any gene. Reading from cysteine to phenylalanine, the CDR3 counts 15 amino acids. Only the CDR3 DNA stays, 45 bases, in frame from base 1. A remark on this clonotype: It has no known antigen specificity. No clone much larger than this one lies a single base away; base qualities are absent.

Library construction relied on PCR. The instrument given in TCRdb is Illumina HiSeq 2500. TCR libraries were prepared with molecular barcoding, using unique molecular identifiers to normalize TCRbeta repertoire quantification. TCRdb reprocessing: public reads trimmed at Q25 with fastp, clones called with MiXCR, in-frame beta chains kept. Each entry is one CDR3 protein sequence, shown with its most common DNA and genes. This sample has about 200,000 distinct CDR3 sequences in its table, and 5.5% to 7% of those were observed once. Clones ranked in the top ten supply around 4.1% of the sample. This specimen's treatment or condition label, per the study, means: allogeneic hematopoietic cell transplantation with graft depleted of TCRalphabeta T cells and CD19 B cells. Transplant recipients were children who received TCRalphabeta/CD19-depleted allogeneic hematopoietic cell grafts.

This clonotype originated in a girl under three years old with combined immunodeficiency, due to receive a stem cell transplant. The sequencing used PBMCs, collected before TCRalphabeta/CD19-depleted stem cell transplant. This chain is built from TRBV18 and TRBJ2-7, and 12 bases in between align with TRBD1. The DNA sequence reads TGTGCCAGCTCACCCCGACGGGACAGGGGGCCAGAGCAGTACTTC. This encodes CASSPRRDRGPEQYF.